This entry lists 9 T cell receptor beta chains sequenced from one sample in a study of blood T cell repertoires in COVID-19. Assay used: immunoSEQ multiplex PCR; TCRdb lists only in-frame clones, some missing. The sample lists fewer than 90,000 clones; 86% were seen once. Source material: peripheral blood. Source of these receptors: a man aged 50-59 years with active or convalescent COVID-19.

V is TRBV3-1 (or the pseudogene TRBV3-2) and J is TRBJ2-5; 13 nucleotides match TRBD2. Per germline, CDR1 LGHDT and CDR2 YNNKEL (reference sequence). The CDR3 runs to 16 residues. J lost 4 bases, V lost 3 bases, and 5 bases had no gene match. The CDR3 loop is CASSQGTSGEGETQYF. CDR3 nucleotides: TGTGCCAGCAGCCAGGGGACTAGCGGGGAGGGAGAGACCCAGTACTTC.

This clone occurred once. The CDR3 reads CASGYRTGGDTDTQYF. CDR3 DNA sequence: TGCGCCAGCGGCTATAGGACAGGGGGGGACACAGATACGCAGTATTTT. The chain couples TRBV5-1 to TRBJ2-3; 10 bases are shared with TRBD1. This CDR3 contains 16 residues. With 7 bases clipped from V and 2 bases from J, the junction kept 10 bases outside the gene matches. Per the germline V gene, CDR1 is SGHRS and CDR2 is YFSETQ.

V gene TRBV23-1 combines with J gene TRBJ2-7; D may be TRBD2 (5 bases). TRBV23-1 is annotated as an ORF whose role is uncertain. The CDR3 extends over 15 amino acids. Deletions cut 0 bases from V and 3 bases from J, with 12 bases between. The CDR3 DNA sequence: TGCGCCAGCAGTCAATCTGTGGACGGGGACTACGAGCAGTACGTC. Its translation: CASSQSVDGDYEQYV.

The gene calls are TRBV5-4 and TRBJ2-1, with TRBD1 matching 7 bases. The CDR3 contains 12 residues. J gave up 15 bases and V 4 bases, and 10 bases lay outside the gene matches. CDR1 is SGHNT and CDR2 is YYREEE in the germline V gene (reference sequence). The CDR3, as DNA: TGTGCCAGCAGCCAAGGGGTACAGGGGACGTTCTTC. It translates to CASSQGVQGTFF. Combining the CDR3 with reference TRBV5-4 and TRBJ2-1 gives the whole variable domain ETGVTQSPTHLIKTRGQQVTLRCSSQSGHNTVSWYQQALGQGPQFIFQYYREEENGRGNFPPRFSGLQFPNYSSELNVNALELDDSALYLCASSQGVQGTFFGPGTRLTVL.

The chain links TRBV11-2 to TRBJ2-3; a possible D gene is TRBD1 (5 bases). The length of the CDR3 is 18 residues. CDR1 and CDR2 (germline): SGHAT, FQNNGV. Between the trimmed V and J ends, which lost 2 bases and 2 bases, there was a span of 20 bases. The CDR3 loop reads CASSLNAGFTPYTDTQYF. The CDR3 nucleotides are TGTGCCAGCAGCTTAAACGCAGGGTTTACCCCTTACACAGATACGCAGTATTTT.

The genes are TRBV11-2 and TRBJ2-7; 11 bases line up with TRBD2. This CDR3 comprises 15 residues. V shed 3 bases, J shed 2 bases, and the junction held 3 bases outside the gene matches. Germline lookup yields CDR1 SGHAT and CDR2 FQNNGV. The CDR3 coding sequence is TGTGCCAGCAGCTTGGGACTAGCGGACACCTACGAGCAGTACTTC. This translates into CASSLGLADTYEQYF.

The chain recombines TRBV23-1 with TRBJ2-7, with TRBD1 as a possible D gene (5 bases). TRBV23-1 falls under the ORF class, with uncertain function. Between the trimmed V and J ends, which lost 10 bases and 4 bases, there was a span of 20 bases. The CDR3 is 14 amino acids. The CDR3 loop reads CANPGQGLMYEQYF. As DNA, the CDR3 is TGCGCCAACCCCGGACAAGGGTTAATGTACGAGCAGTACTTC.

The chain is built from TRBV18 and TRBJ1-2; 9 positions agree with TRBD1. With V trimmed by 5 bases and J by 0 bases, 10 bases remained unmatched. The CDR3 sequence is 17 residues long. CDR1 and CDR2 (germline): KGHSH, LQKENI. CDR3 coding DNA: TGTGCCAGCTCATCGCCGGGACAGGGACGAGCTAACTATGGCTACACCTTC. This translates into CASSSPGQGRANYGYTF.

This chain uses TRBV5-1 with TRBJ1-1; possible D gene TRBD1, 5 bases. With 4 bases removed from V and 1 base from J, the gap between germline ends came to 17 bases. The CDR3 totals 16 residues. Per the germline V gene, CDR1 is SGHRS and CDR2 is YFSETQ. DNA of the CDR3: TGCGCCAGCAGCCCCACCCCTGGGGGGAAGAACACTGAAGCTTTCTTT. Translating it yields CASSPTPGGKNTEAFF.